This is a list of T cell receptor beta chains from one sample in a study of blood T cell repertoires in COVID-19. TCRdb's copy holds only in-frame clones and misses some; the assay was immunoSEQ multiplex PCR. The repertoire includes around 290,000 clones, about 89% of them detected once, and about 2.2% sits in the top ten. The specimen was peripheral blood. The receptors originated from a woman in her 30s with COVID-19, enrolled during active disease. Both conserved end residues are part of each CDR3. D genes are given only for firm matches. Clone size is stated in some rows and not others, as once, few, many or a class when expanded.

v_call	j_call	clone_size	d_call	cdr3_nt	cdr3_aa
TRBV19	TRBJ2-1	-	TRBD1	TGTGCCAGTAGTGGAGACAGGGGGTCCTACAATGAGCAGTTCTTC	CASSGDRGSYNEQFF
TRBV30	TRBJ1-4	-	TRBD1	TGTGCCTGGAATGTTCCGACAGGGCGAACTAATGAAAAACTGTTTTTT	CAWNVPTGRTNEKLFF
TRBV29-1	TRBJ2-1	-	TRBD2	TGCAGCGTAACCGGGACTAGAAACTACAATGAGCAGTTCTTC	CSVTGTRNYNEQFF
TRBV5-1	TRBJ1-1	-	-	TGCGCCAGCAGCTTGGAACGGGGGGTGAACACTGAAGCTTTCTTT	CASSLERGVNTEAFF
TRBV13	TRBJ2-5	-	TRBD2	TGTGCCAGCAGCTCACTGACTAGCGGGACGGGTGAGACCCAGTACTTC	CASSSLTSGTGETQYF
TRBV28	TRBJ1-2	-	TRBD1	TGTGCCAGTCAAGCCGGGAGGGGGCTCCAAGGCTATGGCTACACCTTC	CASQAGRGLQGYGYTF
TRBV19	TRBJ2-5	-	TRBD2	TGTGCCAGTAGTGGACTAGCGGAACAAGAGACCCAGTACTTC	CASSGLAEQETQYF
TRBV6-5	TRBJ1-1	-	-	TGTGCCAGCAGTTACGACTCGCGAGGGACTGAAGCTTTCTTT	CASSYDSRGTEAFF
TRBV7-6	TRBJ2-1	-	TRBD2	TGTGCCAGCAGCTTAGAAGCGGGAGCCTGGGGTAATGAGCAGTTCTTC	CASSLEAGAWGNEQFF
TRBV19	TRBJ2-5	-	TRBD2	TGTGCCAGTAGCGGACTAGCGGGAGGGCCTATGGAGACCCAGTACTTC	CASSGLAGGPMETQYF
TRBV6-5	TRBJ1-1	-	TRBD1	TGTGCCAGCAGTTATTTGGACAGGGGAGAAGCTTTCTTT	CASSYLDRGEAFF
TRBV7-9	TRBJ1-1	-	TRBD1	TGTGCCAGCAGCTACAGGGGGTACGGGGACACTGAAGCTTTCTTT	CASSYRGYGDTEAFF
TRBV15	TRBJ2-3	-	TRBD2	TGTGCCACCAGCGGGAGATTAGCGGGAGGCACAGATACGCAGTATTTT	CATSGRLAGGTDTQYF
TRBV6-5	TRBJ1-1	-	-	TGTGCCAGCACCAAGGAGAGGGTTGAAGCTTTCTTT	CASTKERVEAFF
TRBV5-4	TRBJ2-5	few	-	TGTGCCAGCAGCCACGGTGCCTCCAGGGGTCGGGAGACCCAGTACTTC	CASSHGASRGRETQYF
TRBV10-1	TRBJ2-5	-	TRBD2	TGCGCCAGCAGTGAGTCGGCTAGCGGGAGTGGGGAGACCCAGTACTTC	CASSESASGSGETQYF
TRBV12-3/TRBV12-4	TRBJ1-2	-	-	TGTGCCAGCAGTTTTAGGGGGTTTGGCTACACCTTC	CASSFRGFGYTF
TRBV9	TRBJ2-3	-	-	TGTGCCAGCAGCGTAGTGGGTAGCGGCACAGATACGCAGTATTTT	CASSVVGSGTDTQYF
TRBV5-1	TRBJ1-4	-	TRBD1	TGCGCCAGCAGCTACGGACAGGGAGGAGAAAAACTGTTTTTT	CASSYGQGGEKLFF
TRBV5-4	TRBJ1-3	once	-	TGTGCCAGCAGCTTGGACAGGGCAGGAACTGGAAACACCATATATTTT	CASSLDRAGTGNTIYF
TRBV27	TRBJ2-2	-	-	TGTGCCAGCAGTTTTTCGACAGGGAACACCGGGGAGCTGTTTTTT	CASSFSTGNTGELFF
TRBV14	TRBJ2-1	-	TRBD2	TGTGCCAGCAGCCAAGATGGGAGACTAGCGGGAGGGCGAGGGCAGTTCTTC	CASSQDGRLAGGRGQFF
TRBV27	TRBJ1-1	-	TRBD1	TGTGCCAGCAGTTTACTAAAGACAGGGCCGAACACTGAAGCTTTCTTT	CASSLLKTGPNTEAFF
TRBV28	TRBJ1-1	-	-	TGTGCCAGCAGTTTTCTAGGGAGTCTGAACACTGAAGCTTTCTTT	CASSFLGSLNTEAFF
TRBV4-2	TRBJ2-7	-	TRBD2	TGTGCCAGCAGCCGAGGACTAGCGGGAGGGGTATACGAGCAGTACTTC	CASSRGLAGGVYEQYF
TRBV3-1/TRBV3-2	TRBJ1-1	-	-	TGTGCCAGCGCAGTGTCGAACACTGAAGCTTTCTTT	CASAVSNTEAFF
TRBV5-1	TRBJ2-1	-	TRBD2	TGCGCCAGCAGCCCGAGAGCGGGAGAAGCCAATGAGCAGTTCTTC	CASSPRAGEANEQFF
TRBV13	TRBJ1-1	-	-	TGTGCCAGCGTCGGACAGCCGAACACTGAAGCTTTCTTT	CASVGQPNTEAFF
TRBV3-1/TRBV3-2	TRBJ2-7	-	TRBD1	TGTGCCAGCAGCCAAGGGACAGGGGGGGAGCAGTACTTC	CASSQGTGGEQYF
TRBV7-8	TRBJ2-1	-	TRBD2	TGTGCCAGCAGCTTAAGGCAACTAGCGGGAGCGGGGAATGAGCAGTTCTTC	CASSLRQLAGAGNEQFF
TRBV2	TRBJ1-4	-	-	TGTGCCAGCAGTGAATTAGCCGAAAAACTGTTTTTT	CASSELAEKLFF
TRBV2	TRBJ1-6	-	TRBD1	TGTGCCAGCAGAGGGACAGGAGGAGGGTCACCCCTCCACTTT	CASRGTGGGSPLHF
TRBV5-1	TRBJ2-7	-	-	TGCGCCAGCAGCTTGTTAGGTGCGGTAGAGCAGTACTTC	CASSLLGAVEQYF
TRBV19	TRBJ2-1	-	TRBD2	TGTGCCAGTAGCTCTGAGCGGGGGAGAGGGTACAATGAGCAGTTCTTC	CASSSERGRGYNEQFF
TRBV25-1	TRBJ1-2	-	TRBD1	TGTGCCAGCAGTGGCCGGACAGGGTCCGGGTCGGGCTACACCTTC	CASSGRTGSGSGYTF
TRBV27	TRBJ2-3	once	-	TGTGCCAGCTCCCTCGGTGGGAGCGGCACAGATACGCAGTATTTT	CASSLGGSGTDTQYF
TRBV27	TRBJ2-7	-	-	TGTGCCAGCAGTTCGGAGCGCGCCATAAATTTCTACGAGCAGTACTTC	CASSSERAINFYEQYF
TRBV2	TRBJ1-6	-	TRBD1	TGTGCCAGCAGTGGGACAGGAGGGGATTCACCCCTCCACTTT	CASSGTGGDSPLHF
TRBV29-1	TRBJ2-6	once	-	TGCAGCGTTGAGGTTTCCGCAAGGGGGTATGGGGCCAACGTCCTGACTTTC	CSVEVSARGYGANVLTF
TRBV19	TRBJ2-7	-	-	TGTGCCAGTAGTATCCGAGTCCGGGACGAGCAGTACTTC	CASSIRVRDEQYF
TRBV2	TRBJ1-6	-	-	TGTGCCAGCAGCCAAAGGGGGGGCGGGAATTCACCCCTCCACTTT	CASSQRGGGNSPLHF